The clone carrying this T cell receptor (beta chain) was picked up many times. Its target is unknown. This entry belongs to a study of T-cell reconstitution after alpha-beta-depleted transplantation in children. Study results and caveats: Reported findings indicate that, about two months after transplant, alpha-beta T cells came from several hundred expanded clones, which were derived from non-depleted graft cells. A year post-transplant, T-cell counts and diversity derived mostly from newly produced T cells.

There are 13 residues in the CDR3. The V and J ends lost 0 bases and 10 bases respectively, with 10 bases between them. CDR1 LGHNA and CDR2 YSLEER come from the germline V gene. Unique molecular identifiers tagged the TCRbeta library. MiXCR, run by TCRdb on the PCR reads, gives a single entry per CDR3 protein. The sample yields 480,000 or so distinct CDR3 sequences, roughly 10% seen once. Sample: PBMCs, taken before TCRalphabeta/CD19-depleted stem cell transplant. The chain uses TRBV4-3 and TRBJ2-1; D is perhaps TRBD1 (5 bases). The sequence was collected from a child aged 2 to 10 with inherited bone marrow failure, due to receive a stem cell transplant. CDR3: CASSQEERTEQFF. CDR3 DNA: TGCGCCAGCAGCCAAGAGGAAAGGACAGAGCAGTTCTTC.